The 10 T cell receptor beta chains presented below share a single source sample, sequenced in a study of T cells after yellow fever vaccination. TCRdb re-called the 5' RACE reads with MiXCR, one entry per CDR3 protein. The data contain around 590,000 distinct CDR3 sequences, roughly an eighth of them singletons. Here the sequenced sample was PBMCs, taken on the day of the yellow fever booster vaccination. The receptor source for this set is a young man who received the YFV17D yellow fever vaccine.

Only a few counts were recorded for this clonotype. The J gene is TRBJ2-7, the V gene TRBV27; maybe TRBD1 (5 bases). The CDR3 extends over 14 amino acids. Germline V gives CDR1 MNHEY, CDR2 SMNVEV (reference sequence). Trimming took 3 bases from V and 0 from J, leaving 9 bases between them. CDR3 region: CASSFRQGSYEQYF. CDR3 in DNA: TGTGCCAGCAGTTTCAGGCAGGGCTCCTACGAGCAGTACTTC.

CDR3 amino acids: CASSPGGMGTGAIVFF. CDR3 in DNA: TGCGCCAGCAGCCCCGGTGGTATGGGGACAGGGGCCATCGTTTTCTTT. The V call is TRBV5-1, the J call TRBJ1-1; 10 bases agree with TRBD1. Germline V lookup: CDR1 SGHRS, CDR2 YFSETQ. The CDR3 contains 16 residues. Trimming took 4 bases from V and 13 from J; bases not matched to a gene: 19.

This clonotype was found a few times. The chain joins TRBV28 to TRBJ1-2; D is undetermined. Per the germline V gene, CDR1 is MDHEN and CDR2 is SYDVKM. CDR3 length: 13 amino acids. V lost 3 bases to trimming and J lost 0 bases, with 5 bases between them. For the CDR3, the DNA is TGTGCCAGCAGTTTGGTCGCTAACTATGGCTACACCTTC. This codes for CASSLVANYGYTF.

The chain has TRBV6-5 and TRBJ2-5, with D perhaps TRBD2 (6 bases). The CDR3 loop spans 16 amino acids. Trimming removed 2 bases from V and 5 bases from J, with 18 bases in between. The germline CDR1 and CDR2 sequences are MNHEY and SVGAGI. The CDR3 spells CASSYRREVVLETQYF. The CDR3 DNA reads TGTGCCAGCAGTTACAGGCGGGAAGTGGTTTTGGAGACCCAGTACTTC.

This clonotype came up a few times. The rearrangement uses TRBV4-3 and TRBJ2-5; 8 bases line up with TRBD2. The V segment lost 4 bases and the J segment 5 bases; nucleotides outside the gene matches: 15. CDR1 LGHNA and CDR2 YSLEER come from the germline V gene. This CDR3 is 17 amino acids long. In DNA form, the CDR3 reads TGCGCCAGCAGCCCACGGCCGGCGGGAGGAGGGATCGAGACCCAGTACTTC. Amino acid sequence: CASSPRPAGGGIETQYF.

This clonotype occurred a few times. The J gene is TRBJ1-4, the V gene TRBV2, with D perhaps matching TRBD1 (5 bases). Germline values: CDR1 SNHLY, CDR2 FYNNEI. The CDR3 covers 17 residues. Trimming stripped 7 bases from V and 4 bases from J, with 22 bases between. CDR3 nucleotide sequence: TGTGCCAGCACCCCCCCCGGGGGGGGACGGGGTAATGAAAAACTGTTTTTT. Its translation: CASTPPGGGRGNEKLFF.

This clonotype showed up just a few times. The rearrangement joins TRBV7-2 to TRBJ1-3, with D possibly TRBD1 on 5 matching bases. The germline gives CDR1 SGHTA, CDR2 FQGNSA. The length of the CDR3 is 13 residues. Trimming pared 6 bases from V and 3 bases from J, leaving 9 bases between. The CDR3 sequence: CASRRGNGNTIYF. CDR3 nucleotides: TGTGCCAGCAGGAGGGGCAATGGAAACACCATATATTTT.

J is TRBJ1-1 and V is TRBV7-9; 9 bases align to TRBD1. The V segment lost 5 bases and the J segment 0 bases; nucleotides outside the gene matches: 10. The germline V gene has CDR1 SEHNR and CDR2 FQNEAQ (reference sequence). This CDR3 comprises 17 residues. DNA of the CDR3: TGTGCCAGCAGCCGATCCGGGACAGGGCGCGTGAACACTGAAGCTTTCTTT. This sequence encodes CASSRSGTGRVNTEAFF.

The rearrangement links TRBV5-1 to TRBJ2-5; D might be TRBD1 (6 bases). The CDR3 is 14 residues long. The germline V gene encodes CDR1 SGHRS and CDR2 YFSETQ. V lost 7 bases, J lost 2 bases, and 15 bases lay in between. The CDR3 DNA sequence: TGCGCCAGCGGCACCGGGACACCTCAAGAGACCCAGTACTTC. It specifies CASGTGTPQETQYF.

This clonotype was counted only a few times. V and J are TRBV5-4 and TRBJ1-2; TRBD1 is a possible D gene (5 bases). The CDR3 runs 15 residues. Germline-derived CDR1 and CDR2 are SGHNT and YYREEE (reference sequence). V gave up 2 bases and J gave up 3 bases, with 14 bases separating them. CDR3 in DNA: TGTGCCAGCAGCTTTCGGGGCTCATGGGACTATGGCTACACCTTC. Its protein is CASSFRGSWDYGYTF.